The 18 T cell receptor beta chains in this list originate from one sample, sequenced in a study of patients and donors after allogeneic stem cell transplantation. Each CDR3 protein is one row after TCRdb ran MiXCR on the RT-PCR reads. Of about a million distinct CDR3 sequences listed, more than 15% are singletons. The specimen was blood, either unsorted or a sorted T cell fraction (not recorded which). These receptors all come from a human donor who was either an allogeneic HSCT recipient or a stem cell or donor lymphocyte infusion donor (not recorded which). It is not recorded whose cells these are; they may come from a transplant donor.

This clonotype was counted only a few times. This sequence joins TRBV13 and TRBJ2-1, with D hard to call. V was shortened by 5 bases and J by 6 bases, with 8 bases between the two germline ends. Per germline, CDR1 PRHDT and CDR2 FYEKMQ (reference sequence). CDR3 length: 12 amino acids. In nucleotides, the CDR3 is TGTGCCAGCAGCCTCCAATTCAATGAGCAGTTCTTC. Its translation is CASSLQFNEQFF.

Comment on this clonotype: With a much larger clone just one base away, this may be a read error. The chain uses TRBV5-6 and TRBJ2-7, with TRBD2 matching over 7 bases. The CDR3 consists of 13 residues. Germline CDR1 reads SGHDT; CDR2 reads YYEEEE. V shed 4 bases and J 5 bases; nucleotides not matched to a gene: 6. The CDR3 region has the DNA TGTGCCAGCAGCCCCGGGACTACCCACGAGCAGTACTTC. Translated: CASSPGTTHEQYF.

The J gene is TRBJ1-1, the V gene TRBV29-1; 7 bases are a match to TRBD1. The CDR3 covers 13 residues. CDR1 SQVTM and CDR2 ANQGSEA come from the germline V gene. V was pared by 5 bases and J by 5 bases, with 8 bases of the junction left unmatched. The CDR3 coding sequence is TGCAGCGTTTGGACAGGCCGAGGTACTGAAGCTTTCTTT. Its protein product is CSVWTGRGTEAFF.

This clonotype was seen a few times. The CDR3 DNA is TGTGCCAGCAGTTTAGGGACGACAGGGGGTGAAGCTTTCTTT. Translation gives CASSLGTTGGEAFF. The chain couples TRBV27 to TRBJ1-1; 9 bases line up with TRBD1. CDR1 is MNHEY, CDR2 SMNVEV, per germline (reference sequence). CDR3 length: 14 amino acids. J gave up 7 bases and V 2 bases, and 5 bases lay outside the gene matches.

This clonotype was seen ten or more times. This chain connects TRBV10-3 to TRBJ2-3, with D perhaps matching TRBD2 (6 bases). The CDR3 is 16 amino acids. Trimming took off 3 bases at V and 2 bases at J, with 15 bases between the two ends. Germline V lookup: CDR1 ENHRY, CDR2 SYGVKD. This CDR3 is CAISESGRGFTDTQYF. CDR3 nucleotide sequence: TGTGCCATCAGTGAATCCGGGAGAGGTTTCACAGATACGCAGTATTTT.

The V gene is TRBV6-1, the J gene TRBJ1-1; tentative D call: TRBD1 (6 bases). CDR1 MNHNS and CDR2 SASEGT come from the germline V gene. Trimming took 6 bases from V and 1 from J, leaving 18 bases between them. This CDR3 has 16 residues. CDR3 sequence (DNA): TGTGCCAGCAGCCCTCAACCCGGAGGGGGGAACACTGAAGCTTTCTTT. This codes for CASSPQPGGGNTEAFF.

The rearrangement joins TRBV5-1 to TRBJ1-1; tentatively, D is TRBD1 (5 bases). V lost 4 bases and J 2 bases, leaving 12 bases between the germline ends. There are 14 residues in the CDR3. CDR1 is SGHRS and CDR2 is YFSETQ in the germline V gene. CDR3 sequence (DNA): TGCGCCAGCAGCGGGGACTTAGGAAACACTGAAGCTTTCTTT. Amino acids: CASSGDLGNTEAFF. The full variable domain, its missing parts supplied by reference TRBV5-1 and TRBJ1-1, is KAGVTQTPRYLIKTRGQQVTLSCSPISGHRSVSWYQQTPGQGLQFLFEYFSETQRNKGNFPGRFSGRQFSNSRSEMNVSTLELGDSALYLCASSGDLGNTEAFFGQGTRLTVV.

The rearrangement uses TRBV12-3 or TRBV12-4 and TRBJ2-3, with a tentative D call TRBD2 (6 bases). Trimming pared 6 bases from V and 4 bases from J, leaving 20 bases between. The CDR3 runs 16 residues. This CDR3 reads CASRKRDSSSSDTQYF. CDR3 DNA: TGTGCCAGCAGGAAACGGGACTCGTCCTCATCAGATACGCAGTATTTT.

This clonotype was found a few times. The V and J genes are TRBV9 and TRBJ2-7, with D perhaps given as TRBD1 or TRBD2 (7 bases each). This CDR3 has 15 residues. CDR1 and CDR2 (germline): SGDLS, YYNGEE. V was shortened by 4 bases and J by 2 bases, with 16 bases between the two germline ends. The CDR3 region is CASSHGGDRPYEQYF. The CDR3 DNA reads as TGTGCCAGCAGCCATGGGGGGGACAGACCCTACGAGCAGTACTTC. Looking up the rest from reference TRBV9 and TRBJ2-7 gives the full variable domain: DSGVTQTPKHLITATGQRVTLRCSPRSGDLSVYWYQQSLDQGLQFLIQYYNGEERAKGNILERFSAQQFPDLHSELNLSSLELGDSALYFCASSHGGDRPYEQYFGPGTRLTVT.

This clonotype was observed a few times. The chain links TRBV11-2 to TRBJ2-1; D gene ambiguous. From germline, CDR1 is SGHAT and CDR2 FQNNGV. This CDR3 contains 15 residues. V was shortened by 0 bases and J by 5 bases, with 11 bases between the two germline ends. CDR3 sequence (DNA): TGTGCCAGCAGCTTAGAGGTGCGGAAAGACAATGAGCAGTTCTTC. This codes for CASSLEVRKDNEQFF.

This clonotype showed up just a few times. The chain employs TRBV6-2 or TRBV6-3 and TRBJ2-2, with 9 bases fitting TRBD1. Germline V lookup: CDR1 MNHEY, CDR2 SVGEGT. The CDR3 runs 15 residues. The J segment lost 4 bases and the V segment lost 6 bases, leaving 6 bases of the junction unmatched. The CDR3 DNA reads TGTGCCAGCAGCACGACAGGGGGGCGCACCGGGGAGCTGTTTTTT. Translating gives CASSTTGGRTGELFF.

V gene TRBV3-1 combines with J gene TRBJ2-1; maybe TRBD2 (6 bases). The CDR3 covers 17 residues. Between the trimmed V and J ends, which lost 4 bases and 8 bases, there was a span of 24 bases. Germline V gene sequence: CDR1 LGHDT, CDR2 YNNKEL (reference sequence). CDR3 protein: CASSPKPGGIREDEQFF. For the CDR3, the DNA is TGTGCCAGCAGCCCCAAACCGGGCGGGATTAGGGAGGATGAGCAGTTCTTC.

A few counts support this clonotype. The chain has TRBV12-5 and TRBJ2-2; D call uncertain. The germline V gene has CDR1 LGHNT and CDR2 FRNRAP. This CDR3 region has 13 residues. Between the trimmed V and J ends, which lost 2 bases and 4 bases, there was a span of 5 bases. Here the CDR3 reads CASGLISTGELFF. The CDR3 DNA follows: TGTGCTAGTGGTTTGATATCCACCGGGGAGCTGTTTTTT.

This clonotype was counted only a few times. The chain employs TRBV6-1 and TRBJ2-2; 7 nucleotides line up with TRBD1. The length of the CDR3 is 13 residues. CDR1 MNHNS and CDR2 SASEGT come from the germline V gene. J gave up 6 bases and V 5 bases, and 3 bases lay outside the gene matches. Here the CDR3 reads CASSQQGSGELFF. The CDR3 DNA reads TGTGCCAGCAGTCAACAGGGGTCCGGGGAGCTGTTTTTT.

A few counts support this clonotype. The V and J genes are TRBV11-1 and TRBJ2-3, with TRBD2 matching over 9 bases. The CDR3 has 19 amino acids. The V segment lost 5 bases and the J segment 0 bases; nucleotides outside the gene matches: 15. Germline-derived CDR1 and CDR2 are SGHAT and FQDESV (reference sequence). In DNA, the CDR3 is TGTGCCAGCAGCCCGCGCGGCAGCGGGAGGTTCCCTAGCACAGATACGCAGTATTTT. Residues: CASSPRGSGRFPSTDTQYF.

This clonotype was counted between two and nine times. The V and J genes are TRBV20-1 and TRBJ1-6; the match to TRBD1 covers 7 bases. This CDR3 has 15 amino acids. The germline gives CDR1 DFQATT, CDR2 SNEGSKA (reference sequence). The V and J ends lost 3 bases and 9 bases, in that order; junction bases with no gene match: 11. The CDR3 loop is CSARAQQGSFSPLHF. The CDR3 DNA sequence: TGCAGTGCTAGGGCTCAACAGGGGTCTTTTTCACCCCTCCACTTT.

This sequence joins TRBV10-3 and TRBJ1-5; D gene ambiguous. The CDR3 is 14 amino acids. Per the germline V gene, CDR1 is ENHRY and CDR2 is SYGVKD. V was clipped by 6 bases and J by 5 bases, with 14 bases between them. Written as DNA, the CDR3 is TGTGCCATCAGCGCGAACAGTAACGATCAGCCCCAGCATTTT. It codes for CAISANSNDQPQHF.

The chain carries TRBV25-1 and TRBJ2-3, with D perhaps TRBD2 (6 bases). The CDR3 has 13 amino acids. Germline V lookup: CDR1 MGHDK, CDR2 SYGVNS. With 6 bases removed from V and 13 bases from J, the gap between germline ends came to 20 bases. CDR3 sequence: CASSPPPGERKYF. The CDR3 region has the DNA TGTGCCAGCAGCCCCCCTCCGGGAGAAAGAAAGTATTTT.